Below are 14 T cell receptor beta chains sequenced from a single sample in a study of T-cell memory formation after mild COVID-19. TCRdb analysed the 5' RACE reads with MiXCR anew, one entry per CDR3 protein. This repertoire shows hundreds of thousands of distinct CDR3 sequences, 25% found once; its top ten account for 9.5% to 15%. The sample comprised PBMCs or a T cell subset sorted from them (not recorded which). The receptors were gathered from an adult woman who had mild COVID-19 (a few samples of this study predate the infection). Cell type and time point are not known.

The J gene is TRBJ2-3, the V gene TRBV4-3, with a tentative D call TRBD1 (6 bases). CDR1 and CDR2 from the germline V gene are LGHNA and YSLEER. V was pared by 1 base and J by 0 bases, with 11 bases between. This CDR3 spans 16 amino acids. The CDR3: CASSQAPGHSTDTQYF. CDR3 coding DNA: TGCGCCAGCAGCCAAGCTCCGGGACACAGCACAGATACGCAGTATTTT.

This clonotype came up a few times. As DNA, the CDR3 is TGTGCCAGTAGTATGACGGGCAATCAGCCCCAGCATTTT. Its protein is CASSMTGNQPQHF. The chain recombines TRBV19 with TRBJ1-5; D remains unclear. This CDR3 has 13 residues. Trimming cost V 3 bases and J 2 bases, with 5 bases left between them. CDR1 and CDR2 from the germline V gene are LNHDA and SQIVND (reference sequence). Together with reference TRBV19 and TRBJ1-5, the CDR3 gives the full variable domain: DGGITQSPKYLFRKEGQNVTLSCEQNLNHDAMYWYRQDPGQGLRLIYYSQIVNDFQKGDIAEGYSVSREKKESFPLTVTSAQKNPTAFYLCASSMTGNQPQHFGDGTRLSIL.

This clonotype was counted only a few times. CDR3 DNA sequence: TGTGCCAGCAGCTTAACCGGGGGGGCGGCAGATACGCAGTATTTT. Its translation: CASSLTGGAADTQYF. The V call is TRBV7-6, the J call TRBJ2-3; 8 bases are shared with TRBD2. CDR3 length: 15 amino acids. V shed 2 bases, J shed 4 bases, and the junction held 5 bases outside the gene matches. Germline V CDR1 and CDR2: SGHVS, FNYEAQ.

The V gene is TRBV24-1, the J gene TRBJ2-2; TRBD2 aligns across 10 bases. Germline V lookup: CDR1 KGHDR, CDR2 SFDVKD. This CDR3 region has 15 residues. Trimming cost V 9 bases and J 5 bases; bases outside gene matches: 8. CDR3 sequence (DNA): TGTGCCACCGGGACTAGCGCTATGGGGACCGGGGAGCTGTTTTTT. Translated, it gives CATGTSAMGTGELFF.

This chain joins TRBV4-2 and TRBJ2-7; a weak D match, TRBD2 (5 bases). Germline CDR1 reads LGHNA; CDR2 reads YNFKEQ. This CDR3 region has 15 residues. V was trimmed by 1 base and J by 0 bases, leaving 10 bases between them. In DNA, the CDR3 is TGTGCCAGCAGCCAAGGGAGCGGCGGCTCCTACGAGCAGTACTTC. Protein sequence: CASSQGSGGSYEQYF.

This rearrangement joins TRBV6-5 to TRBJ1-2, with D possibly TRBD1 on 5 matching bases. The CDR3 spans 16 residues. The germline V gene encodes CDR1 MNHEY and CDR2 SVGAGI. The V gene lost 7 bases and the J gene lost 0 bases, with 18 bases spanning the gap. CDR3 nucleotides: TGTGCCAGCACTAACTCTTTGGGGCAGCCTAACTATGGCTACACCTTC. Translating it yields CASTNSLGQPNYGYTF.

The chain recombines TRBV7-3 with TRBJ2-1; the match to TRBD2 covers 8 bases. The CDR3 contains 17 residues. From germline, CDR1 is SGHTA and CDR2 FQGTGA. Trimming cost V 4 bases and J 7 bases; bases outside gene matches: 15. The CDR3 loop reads CASSSRAGGPAGNEQFF. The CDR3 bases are TGTGCCAGCAGCTCCCGTGCGGGGGGTCCCGCGGGGAATGAGCAGTTCTTC. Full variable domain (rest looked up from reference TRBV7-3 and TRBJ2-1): GAGVSQTPSNKVTEKGKYVELRCDPISGHTALYWYRQSLGQGPEFLIYFQGTGAADDSGLPNDRFFAVRPEGSVSTLKIQRTERGDSAVYLCASSSRAGGPAGNEQFFGPGTRLTVL.

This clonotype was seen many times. CDR3 DNA sequence: TGCGCCAGCAGCTTGGGGAGGGGCACTGAAGCTTTCTTT. Protein: CASSLGRGTEAFF. The V call is TRBV5-1, the J call TRBJ1-1; the D gene is possibly TRBD1 (5 bases). Germline assignment: CDR1 SGHRS and CDR2 YFSETQ. Trimming took off 0 bases at V and 4 bases at J, with 7 bases between the two ends. The CDR3 extends over 13 amino acids.

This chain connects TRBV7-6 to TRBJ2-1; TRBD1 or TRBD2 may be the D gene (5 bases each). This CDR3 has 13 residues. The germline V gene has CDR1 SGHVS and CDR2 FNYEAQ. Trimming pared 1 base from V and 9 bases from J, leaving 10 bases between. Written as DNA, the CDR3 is TGTGCCAGCAGCTTAGTGTGGGGGACTGAGCAGTTCTTC. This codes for CASSLVWGTEQFF.

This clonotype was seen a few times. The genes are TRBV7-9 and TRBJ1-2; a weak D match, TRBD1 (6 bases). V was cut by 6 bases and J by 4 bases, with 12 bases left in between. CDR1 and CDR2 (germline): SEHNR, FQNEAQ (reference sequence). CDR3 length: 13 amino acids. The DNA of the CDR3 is TGTGCCAGCAGTGGGGGGGCCGTCTATGGCTACACCTTC. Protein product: CASSGGAVYGYTF. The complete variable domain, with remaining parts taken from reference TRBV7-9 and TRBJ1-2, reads DTGVSQNPRHKITKRGQNVTFRCDPISEHNRLYWYRQTLGQGPEFLTYFQNEAQLEKSRLLSDRFSAERPKGSFSTLEIQRTEQGDSAMYLCASSGGAVYGYTFGSGTRLTVV.

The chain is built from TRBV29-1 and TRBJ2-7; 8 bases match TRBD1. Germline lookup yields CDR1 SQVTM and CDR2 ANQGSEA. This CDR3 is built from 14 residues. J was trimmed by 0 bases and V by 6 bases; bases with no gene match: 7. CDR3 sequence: CSVGTGRASYEQYF. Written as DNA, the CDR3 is TGCAGCGTCGGGACAGGACGAGCCTCCTACGAGCAGTACTTC.

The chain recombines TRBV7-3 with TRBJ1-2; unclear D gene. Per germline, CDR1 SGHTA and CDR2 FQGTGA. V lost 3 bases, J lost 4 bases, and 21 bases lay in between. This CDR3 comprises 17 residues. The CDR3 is CASSFRFHLAEVYGYTF. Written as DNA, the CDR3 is TGTGCCAGCAGCTTTCGCTTTCATCTCGCCGAGGTCTATGGCTACACCTTC.

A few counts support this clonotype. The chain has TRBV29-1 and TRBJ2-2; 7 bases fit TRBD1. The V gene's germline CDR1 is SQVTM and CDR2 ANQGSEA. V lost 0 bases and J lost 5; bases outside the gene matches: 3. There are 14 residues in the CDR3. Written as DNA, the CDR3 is TGCAGCGTTGAAGACCCACAGGGGACCGGGGAGCTGTTTTTT. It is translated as CSVEDPQGTGELFF.

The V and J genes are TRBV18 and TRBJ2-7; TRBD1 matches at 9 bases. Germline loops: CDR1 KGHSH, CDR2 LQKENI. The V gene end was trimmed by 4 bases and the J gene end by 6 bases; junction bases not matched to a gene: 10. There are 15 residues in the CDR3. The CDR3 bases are TGTGCCAGCTCACTCACCATAGGACAGGGGATCGAGCAGTACTTC. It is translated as CASSLTIGQGIEQYF. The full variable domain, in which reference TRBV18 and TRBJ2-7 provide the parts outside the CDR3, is NAGVMQNPRHLVRRRGQEARLRCSPMKGHSHVYWYRQLPEEGLKFMVYLQKENIIDESGMPKERFSAEFPKEGPSILRIQQVVRGDSAAYFCASSLTIGQGIEQYFGPGTRLTVT.